The next 9 T cell receptor beta chains were all read from a single sample in a study of vaccination effects on CD4 cells after COVID-19 (dated by TCRdb to between 2021 and 2022). After more than nine days of culture, CD4+ T cells were isolated with the EasySep CD4+ T cell isolation kit. Library creation used the immunoSEQ multiplex PCR assay. TCRdb took this table from immuneACCESS and kept in-frame rearrangements with V and J called. Such tables lack part of the clones; where checked against another copy, unresolved V genes explain under half of the gap, and the rest is unexplained. This sample has more than 45,000 clones in its table, and 75% to 80% of those were observed once. The top ten hold about 12% of the sample. Their antigens remain unidentified. The sample here was CD4+ T cells from PBMCs cultured without peptide, taken before COVID-19 vaccination. Receptors originate from a human donor who had a prior SARS-CoV-2 infection.

This clone was seen only once. The chain couples TRBV3-1 (or the pseudogene TRBV3-2) to TRBJ2-3; D may be TRBD2 (5 bases). Germline values: CDR1 LGHDT, CDR2 YNNKEL (reference sequence). Trimming stripped 4 bases from V and 1 base from J, with 9 bases between. The CDR3 is 14 residues long. The CDR3 region has the DNA TGTGCCAGCAGCCCGCGGGCCCGCACAGATACGCAGTATTTT. Residues: CASSPRARTDTQYF.

This clone turned up a few times. This rearrangement joins TRBV7-6 to TRBJ1-5; D not certain. Trimming cost V 1 base and J 1 base, with 8 bases left between them. Germline CDR1 reads SGHVS; CDR2 reads FNYEAQ. The CDR3 length is 15 residues. The CDR3 DNA reads as TGTGCCAGCAGCTTAGGCCGGGGAAGCAATCAGCCCCAGCATTTT. It translates to CASSLGRGSNQPQHF. The full variable domain, in which reference TRBV7-6 and TRBJ1-5 provide the parts outside the CDR3, is GAGVSQSPRYKVTKRGQDVALRCDPISGHVSLYWYRQALGQGPEFLTYFNYEAQQDKSGLPNDRFSAERPEGSISTLTIQRTEQRDSAMYRCASSLGRGSNQPQHFGDGTRLSIL.

J is TRBJ1-1 and V is TRBV7-3; D may be TRBD1 (5 bases). Germline V CDR1 and CDR2: SGHTA, FQGTGA. This CDR3 is built from 14 residues. V was pared by 5 bases and J by 5 bases, with 15 bases between. CDR3 coding DNA: TGTGCCAGCAGCCCCAACACAGGTTTAACTGAAGCTTTCTTT. The encoded protein is CASSPNTGLTEAFF.

This clone is a singleton in its sample. The chain couples TRBV2 to TRBJ2-7, with unresolved D. V gave up 10 bases and J gave up 2 bases, with 15 bases separating them. The CDR3 runs 13 residues. CDR1 is SNHLY and CDR2 is FYNNEI in the germline V gene. The CDR3 nucleotides read TGTGCCATCCTGGTCCCAGGCGCCTACGAGCAGTACTTC. It is translated as CAILVPGAYEQYF.

The chain uses TRBV27 and TRBJ1-2; D is undetermined. V was pared by 7 bases and J by 0 bases, with 21 bases between. This CDR3 has 17 amino acids. Germline CDR1 and CDR2: MNHEY and SMNVEV (reference sequence). As DNA, the CDR3 is TGTGCCAGCAAACCCCCGGGTACCGATCCCCCTAACTATGGCTACACCTTC. Residues: CASKPPGTDPPNYGYTF.

The chain uses TRBV15 and TRBJ1-2; maybe TRBD1 (5 bases). Germline lookup yields CDR1 LNHNV and CDR2 YYDKDF (reference sequence). This CDR3 is 13 amino acids long. The V end lost 3 bases, the J end lost 14 bases, and 19 bases lay between the germline ends. DNA for the CDR3: TGTGCCACCAGCAGGACAGACGGCCCCGGTGGTACCTTC. Residues: CATSRTDGPGGTF.

The rearrangement joins TRBV4-2 to TRBJ1-4; D is possibly TRBD1 (6 bases). CDR1 is LGHNA, CDR2 YNFKEQ, per germline. The CDR3 spans 16 residues. The V end lost 4 bases, the J end lost 7 bases, and 19 bases lay between the germline ends. CDR3 bases: TGTGCCAGCAGCCTAGCCCTAGGCAGAGGGGGTGAAAAACTGTTTTTT. This gives the protein CASSLALGRGGEKLFF.

This clone was counted a few times. For the CDR3, the DNA is TGTGCCAGCAGCCAGCGGGGTCGCGGGACCCAGTACTTC. The encoded protein is CASSQRGRGTQYF. The chain employs TRBV3-1 (or the pseudogene TRBV3-2) and TRBJ2-5; D may be TRBD2 (6 bases). The V gene's germline CDR1 is LGHDT and CDR2 YNNKEL (reference sequence). Trimming removed 3 bases from V and 7 bases from J, with 12 bases in between. The CDR3 consists of 13 residues.

CDR3 sequence: CASELVTNTGELFF. The CDR3 nucleotides are TGCGCCAGCGAACTAGTTACGAACACCGGGGAGCTGTTTTTT. The chain joins TRBV5-1 to TRBJ2-2; tentative D call: TRBD2 (5 bases). V was clipped by 7 bases and J by 0 bases, with 10 bases between them. The germline gives CDR1 SGHRS, CDR2 YFSETQ. This CDR3 contains 14 residues.